This TCR beta chain was sequenced in a study of technical replicates of blood from a handful of donors. The protocol was immunoSEQ multiplex PCR, while the TCRdb copy is restricted to in-frame clones and leaves out a portion. The sample yields about 84,000 clones, 85% to 95% seen once. CDR3 size: 17 residues. V shed 7 bases and J 2 bases; nucleotides not matched to a gene: 10. Germline V gene lookup returns CDR1 MGHDK and CDR2 SYGVNS. The sequence was obtained from a human donor in good health. The V gene is TRBV25-1, the J gene TRBJ2-1; TRBD2 matches 11 bases. Source material: T cells isolated from PBMCs. DNA for the CDR3: TGTGCCAGCACTGGGCCGACTAGCGGGATTCCCTACAATGAGCAGTTCTTC. It codes for CASTGPTSGIPYNEQFF.